Below are 4 T cell receptor beta chains sequenced from a single sample in a study of T cell repertoires in cytomegalovirus infection. In TCRdb, the reads were re-called with MiXCR into one record per CDR3 protein. The sample shows approximately 280,000 distinct CDR3 sequences, roughly 21% of them seen only once. No antigens are known for them. This material consisted of cultured PBMCs, taken from culture after CMV antigen stimulation. These receptors all come from a human donor in good health (CMV status not recorded). Some clones in this sample may be carry-over from other donors' samples.

This clonotype was observed many times. This chain joins TRBV12-3 or TRBV12-4 and TRBJ2-5; 10 nucleotides align to TRBD1. After removal of 6 bases from V and 5 bases from J, the junction contained 9 bases not matched to a gene. The CDR3 extends over 15 amino acids. The CDR3 loop reads CASRPGTGEGETQYF. CDR3 coding DNA: TGTGCCAGCAGGCCCGGGACAGGGGAGGGCGAGACCCAGTACTTC.

The chain joins TRBV7-9 to TRBJ1-2, with TRBD1 as a possible D gene (5 bases). CDR1 and CDR2 (germline): SEHNR, FQNEAQ (reference sequence). The CDR3 has 14 amino acids. V was trimmed by 5 bases and J by 4 bases, leaving 14 bases between them. CDR3 loop: CASSRGPSPYGYTF. The DNA of the CDR3 is TGTGCCAGCAGCCGGGGACCGAGTCCCTATGGCTACACCTTC.

This chain connects TRBV7-8 to TRBJ2-5; D could derive from TRBD1 or TRBD2 (5 bases each). This CDR3 is 15 amino acids long. Between the trimmed V and J ends, which lost 1 base and 2 bases, there was a span of 11 bases. CDR1 is SGHVS and CDR2 is FQNEAQ in the germline V gene. CDR3 protein: CASSLVGAIQETQYF. The CDR3, as DNA: TGTGCCAGCAGCTTAGTCGGGGCCATTCAAGAGACCCAGTACTTC.

Here the CDR3 reads CASSIVQGENTEAFF. The DNA of the CDR3 is TGTGCCAGCAGCATTGTACAGGGGGAGAACACTGAAGCTTTCTTT. The rearrangement uses TRBV7-8 and TRBJ1-1; 8 bases are shared with TRBD1. Germline V gene data show CDR1 as SGHVS and CDR2 as FQNEAQ. The CDR3 runs to 15 residues. V shed 5 bases, J shed 1 base, and the junction held 6 bases outside the gene matches.